This entry describes one T cell receptor beta chain. Its cognate antigen is unknown. This sample stems from a study of lymphopenia after photon versus proton radiotherapy. Notes on the study in general: Under photons, naive T cells and diversity fell while effector/memory populations rose. Post-nadir TCR diversity decline inversely tracked overall survival among those who died. After the lymphocyte nadir, photon-treated repertoires showed oligoclonal expansion, especially of CD8+ Temra cells. Authors raise, but do not show, better survival with proton therapy.

Method: immunoSEQ multiplex PCR; TCRdb's copy keeps in-frame clones and lacks some. The sample includes 37,000 or so clones, more than 70% of them seen just once. The sequenced sample was peripheral blood, obtained from a patient treated with proton-based radiotherapy. The TCR was taken from a woman between 65 and 79 years old with pancreatic cancer. Some clones in this sample may be carry-over from other donors' samples.

The CDR3 region is CASSPNNGNSNQPQHF. In DNA, the CDR3 is TGTGCCAGCTCACCAAACAACGGGAATAGCAATCAGCCCCAGCATTTT. This chain connects TRBV18 to TRBJ1-5; D is unresolved. The CDR3 has 16 residues. Trimming took 2 bases from V and 0 from J, leaving 11 bases between them. Germline V CDR1 and CDR2: KGHSH, LQKENI.